This T cell receptor (beta chain) was sequenced during a study of blood T cell repertoires in COVID-19. This CDR3 is built from 12 residues. V lost 4 bases and J lost 4, with 7 bases in between. Germline CDR1 MDHEN, CDR2 SYDVKM. The assay was immunoSEQ multiplex PCR, and TCRdb's table has in-frame clones only and misses some. The data show about 200,000 clones, around 80% seen once. The V call is TRBV28, the J call TRBJ1-2; D not certain. Sequencing used peripheral blood. The source of this sequence is a woman aged 80 or over with active or convalescent COVID-19. In nucleotides, the CDR3 is TGTGCCAGCAGTTCGCCAGGCTATGGCTACACCTTC. It specifies CASSSPGYGYTF.